The clone carrying this TCR beta chain was recorded a few times. There are 14 residues in the CDR3. Germline CDR1 reads ENHRY; CDR2 reads SYGVKD. Unmatched junction bases numbered 11, after V lost 10 bases and J lost 4 bases. The entry originates in a study of read filtering for tumor transcriptome and immune sequencing. Study overall: Among patients, approximately 17 were male and more than 11 female, aged 47 to 80 (mean around 66). DNase treatment preceded whole-transcriptome library preparation. R-ISS stage counts were fewer than ten for I, about 15 for II, 6 or 7 for III.

From roughly 390 ng of RNA, a library with molecular barcoded alpha/delta and beta/gamma adaptors was made. TCRdb re-analysed the reads in MiXCR, keeping a single row per CDR3 protein. The data hold 13,000 to 15,000 distinct CDR3 sequences, with roughly 21% observed a single time. Source material: a population of CD138-negative cells sorted from bone marrow. The chain links TRBV10-3 to TRBJ2-3; 7 bases fit TRBD1. The receptor comes from a donor aged 40 or over with multiple myeloma. The DNA of the CDR3 is TGTGCCACAATGACAGGGTCCGAGTCAGATACGCAGTATTTT. The encoded protein is CATMTGSESDTQYF.